Reported below is one T cell receptor beta chain. Antigen unknown. If patients had autoimmune disease history or systemic immunosuppression, they were excluded. This sample was taken from a study of OX40 agonist ivuxolimab in advanced cancers. Study-wide context: Ivuxolimab was administered intravenously to patients at 0.01 to 10 mg/kg every 2 weeks. Patients were roughly 81% male with ages roughly 20 to 90, mean 60. Notes on the study in general: At 0.1 to 3.0 mg/kg, CD4+ and CD8+ blood T cells expanded clonally by week 6.

Using immunoSEQ multiplex PCR, the repertoire was profiled, and TCRdb retains in-frame clones only, with some absent. Counted here are approximately 22,000 clones, roughly 84% occurring once; the ten biggest clones make up about 24%. From germline, CDR1 is MDHEN and CDR2 SYDVKM. This CDR3 is built from 13 residues. Between the trimmed V and J ends, which lost 3 bases and 6 bases, there was a span of 11 bases. This receptor was taken from an adult with an advanced solid tumor such as melanoma, head and neck, liver or kidney cancer. The rearrangement uses TRBV28 and TRBJ1-1; tentatively, D is TRBD1 (6 bases). This specimen was CD4+ or CD8+ T cells sorted from blood, taken in a trial of the OX40 agonist ivuxolimab. The CDR3 DNA follows: TGTGCCAGCAGTTTGGGTCGACAGGCTGAAGCTTTCTTT. Protein product: CASSLGRQAEAFF.